This T cell receptor beta chain was sequenced in a study of CDR3 diversity in severe acne. Each CDR3 protein gets one entry after TCRdb re-called the PCR reads with MiXCR. Of under 95,000 distinct CDR3 sequences listed, roughly 52% are singletons. The CDR3 extends over 13 amino acids. The ends lost 6 bases at V and 2 bases at J; junction bases unmatched: 2. Germline assignment: CDR1 SGHTA and CDR2 FQGTGA. Sequencing was carried out using blood. This chain uses TRBV7-3 with TRBJ2-7, with 9 positions matching TRBD1. This sequence was found in a male donor in good health, serving as a control. The CDR3 DNA sequence: TGTGCCAGCAGAGGACAGGGGCCCTACGAGCAGTACTTC. The encoded protein is CASRGQGPYEQYF.